This T cell receptor (beta chain) was profiled in a study of blood T cell repertoires in COVID-19. Study as a whole: Acute and convalescent COVID-19 specimens originated in the United States, Italy and Spain. From T cells, B-cell-depleted T cells, or PBMCs came the material, which was cDNA or gDNA.

As processed by the authors: By means of reference gene primer amplification, nucleated cell counts were estimated. Sequencing was performed with immunoSEQ multiplex PCR; in TCRdb, only in-frame clones are kept and a portion is missing. V and J calls plus clone size are reproduced from that table; the DNA served to infer D and trimming. The data contain under 250,000 clones, 65% to 90% of them singletons. This clone was seen more than once but under ten times. Germline V gives CDR1 LNHDA, CDR2 SQIVND (reference sequence). V lost 5 bases and J lost 5, with 9 bases in between. The CDR3 has 12 residues. Enrolled during active infection, Seattle patients were then followed longitudinally.

Sequencing used peripheral blood. This clonotype originated in a woman in her seventies with COVID-19, enrolled during active disease. This chain joins TRBV19 and TRBJ2-5; no clear D gene. The CDR3 DNA is TGTGCCAGTAGTTCCTCCGGTGAGACCCAGTACTTC. Translation gives CASSSSGETQYF.